The next 17 T cell receptor beta chains were all read from a single sample in a study of cytomegalovirus exposure and HLA in healthy donors. PCR primers comprised 60 Vbeta and 13 Jbeta primers. Only in-frame clones appear in the TCRdb table, and some are missing; sequencing was by immunoSEQ multiplex PCR. The sample lists 130,000 or so clones; approximately 80% were seen once. Sequencing was done on a sample of PBMCs. The receptors here all came from a man between 40 and 49 years old in good health and CMV-seronegative.

The CDR3 DNA follows: TGTGCCAGCAGCAAACCTGACCGGACTAGCGGGCGCTCCTACGAGCAGTACTTC. It specifies CASSKPDRTSGRSYEQYF. The chain carries TRBV21-1 and TRBJ2-7; TRBD2 is the table's D call, not checked against the DNA. TRBV21-1 is noted as a pseudogene. The CDR3 covers 18 residues.

This clone has a single count. This chain uses TRBV7-6 with TRBJ1-5; D not certain. Germline CDR1 SGHVS, CDR2 FNYEAQ. The CDR3 totals 12 residues. V shed 4 bases and J shed 4 bases, with 5 bases lying between them. CDR3 sequence (DNA): TGTGCCAGCAGCTCCGGTAATCAGCCCCAGCATTTT. Translated: CASSSGNQPQHF.

This rearrangement joins TRBV4-3 to TRBJ2-3; 7 bases agree with TRBD2. The CDR3 contains 19 residues. Germline CDR1 and CDR2: LGHNA and YSLEER. The V segment lost 1 base and the J segment 8 bases; nucleotides outside the gene matches: 21. CDR3 nucleotides: TGCGCCAGCAGCCAAGCCCCTTTTCGAGCGGGAAGTGGTAGTGGTACGCAGTATTTT. It specifies CASSQAPFRAGSGSGTQYF.

Worth noting for this clone: Other DNA sequences from this sample encode an identical CDR3 as well. V gene TRBV19 combines with J gene TRBJ2-1, with TRBD1 matching over 9 bases. The CDR3 extends over 15 amino acids. Germline CDR1 LNHDA, CDR2 SQIVND (reference sequence). Trimming at V came to 5 bases and at J to 1 base, leaving 3 bases not matched to a gene. The CDR3, as DNA: TGTGCCAGTAGTCCGGACAGGGGATCCTACAATGAGCAGTTCTTC. Translated, it gives CASSPDRGSYNEQFF.

This sequence joins TRBV5-1 and TRBJ2-3; 8 nucleotides agree with TRBD2. The CDR3 extends over 14 amino acids. V lost 7 bases, J lost 5 bases, and 9 bases stayed unmatched. Germline V gene lookup returns CDR1 SGHRS and CDR2 YFSETQ. The CDR3 spells CASFGGLGGDTQYF. In DNA form, the CDR3 reads TGCGCCAGCTTTGGGGGACTAGGGGGAGATACGCAGTATTTT.

This clone was detected only a few times. The chain carries TRBV5-1 and TRBJ2-2; the D gene is possibly TRBD1 (5 bases). V was trimmed by 4 bases and J by 9 bases, leaving 13 bases between them. CDR1 SGHRS and CDR2 YFSETQ come from the germline V gene. There are 13 residues in the CDR3. The CDR3 region is CASSLDRVRELFF. The CDR3 region has the DNA TGCGCCAGCAGCCTAGACAGAGTCCGGGAGCTGTTTTTT.

This sequence joins TRBV6-6 and TRBJ1-1, with 11 bases fitting TRBD1. CDR1 and CDR2 (germline): MNHNY, SVGAGI (reference sequence). CDR3 size: 15 residues. The ends lost 5 bases at V and 5 bases at J; junction bases unmatched: 7. The CDR3 DNA reads TGTGCCAGCAGTGATGGACAGGGGGCGCGGACTGAAGCTTTCTTT. Its protein product is CASSDGQGARTEAFF.

This clone was counted a single time. This rearrangement joins TRBV9 to TRBJ2-7; D possibly corresponds to TRBD2 (5 bases). CDR3 length equals 15 residues. The germline V gene has CDR1 SGDLS and CDR2 YYNGEE. The V end lost 0 bases, the J end lost 3 bases, and 13 bases lay between the germline ends. The CDR3 spells CASSVAGSENYEQYF. CDR3 bases: TGTGCCAGCAGCGTAGCTGGTAGCGAAAACTACGAGCAGTACTTC.

This sequence joins TRBV6-5 and TRBJ1-1; D uncertain. Germline CDR1 MNHEY, CDR2 SVGAGI. The CDR3 length is 12 residues. V shed 6 bases and J shed 4 bases, with 9 bases lying between them. CDR3 in DNA: TGTGCCAGCAGACCAGAGGTCACTGAAGCTTTCTTT. Its protein product is CASRPEVTEAFF.

The chain is built from TRBV4-3 and TRBJ2-3; 8 bases align to TRBD1. From germline, CDR1 is LGHNA and CDR2 YSLEER. There are 18 residues in the CDR3. The J segment lost 7 bases and the V segment lost 0 bases, leaving 15 bases of the junction unmatched. CDR3 sequence (DNA): TGCGCCAGCAGCCAAGATCCCCCCGGGACAGGCCTCGTGAATACGCAGTATTTT. This translates into CASSQDPPGTGLVNTQYF.

This chain uses TRBV19 with TRBJ1-5; unclear D gene. CDR3 length: 15 residues. Germline V lookup: CDR1 LNHDA, CDR2 SQIVND (reference sequence). V lost 7 bases and J lost 6, with 19 bases in between. The CDR3 sequence: CASTISGSTTQPQHF. In nucleotides, the CDR3 is TGTGCCAGTACCATCAGCGGGTCCACCACTCAGCCCCAGCATTTT.

The CDR3 here is CASSQGRGTKNIQYF. The CDR3 DNA reads as TGCGCCAGCAGCCAAGGCAGGGGGACCAAAAACATTCAGTACTTC. The V and J genes are TRBV4-3 and TRBJ2-4, with 7 bases that match TRBD1. CDR1 and CDR2 from the germline V gene are LGHNA and YSLEER. The trim removed 1 base at V and 2 bases at J, leaving 2 bases unmatched. There are 15 residues in the CDR3.

The chain couples TRBV29-1 to TRBJ1-1; maybe TRBD1 (5 bases). The CDR3 is made up of 16 amino acids. Per the germline V gene, CDR1 is SQVTM and CDR2 is ANQGSEA. V lost 4 bases and J lost 3, with 21 bases in between. CDR3 bases: TGCAGCGTTGTGGGGGGTGCTTGGGGATTTGACACTGAAGCTTTCTTT. It translates to CSVVGGAWGFDTEAFF.

This clone showed up just a few times. The chain combines TRBV5-6 with TRBJ2-2, with 8 bases fitting TRBD2. The CDR3 spans 16 residues. Per the germline V gene, CDR1 is SGHDT and CDR2 is YYEEEE. V lost 4 bases, J lost 5 bases, and 10 bases stayed unmatched. CDR3 sequence: CASSIPPGTSTGELFF. Here the CDR3 DNA reads TGTGCCAGCAGCATCCCCCCGGGGACTAGTACCGGGGAGCTGTTTTTT.

The V gene is TRBV5-1, the J gene TRBJ2-2; the D gene is possibly TRBD1 (5 bases). Germline-derived CDR1 and CDR2 are SGHRS and YFSETQ. The length of the CDR3 is 14 residues. Trimming removed 6 bases at V and 0 bases at J, with 9 bases between. CDR3 bases: TGCGCCAGCACCGACAGCTCGAACACCGGGGAGCTGTTTTTT. Translation gives CASTDSSNTGELFF.

The chain has TRBV12-2 and TRBJ1-3; the table's TRBD1 call for D was not verified on the DNA. TRBV12-2 constitutes a pseudogene. This CDR3 contains 17 residues. The CDR3 reads CASRFFTPGNSGNTIYF. The DNA for the CDR3 is TGTGCAAGTCGCTTTTTCACCCCAGGGAACTCTGGAAACACCATATATTTT.

The gene calls are TRBV10-1 and TRBJ2-1, with D possibly being TRBD1 (6 bases). The CDR3 has 17 amino acids. Germline values: CDR1 WNHNN, CDR2 SYGVQD (reference sequence). The V end was cut by 5 bases, the J end by 4 bases, with 21 bases between. As DNA, the CDR3 is TGCGCCAGCAGTCGAAGCCGACCGGGACAACCGTACAATGAGCAGTTCTTC. This gives the protein CASSRSRPGQPYNEQFF.